The clone carrying this T cell receptor beta chain was counted many times. Its antigen is still unknown. The sample belongs to a study of regulatory T cells in long-lasting Graves disease. Study observations and caveats: Persistent Graves' disease cases displayed lower TCR diversity than newly diagnosed ones.

Through Arm-PCR of CDR3 regions and iRepertoire HTBI primers, TCR beta libraries were built. One entry per CDR3 protein, called by TCRdb with MiXCR from the multiplex PCR reads. The table lists roughly 350,000 distinct CDR3 sequences, 15% to 20% of them singletons. The sample's time point: newly diagnosed GD, antithyroid drugs for less than 3 months. From PBMCs, RNA was extracted and then used to make the TCR library. Germline V lookup: CDR1 SGHRS, CDR2 YFSETQ. V was cut by 0 bases and J by 0 bases, with 4 bases left in between. The CDR3 is 14 amino acids. The same data also went into a second study, on T cells in Graves' hyperthyroidism and ophthalmopathy.

Source: peripheral blood mononuclear cells (PBMCs), taken at new diagnosis, from a patient treated with antithyroid drugs. This chain uses TRBV5-1 with TRBJ2-4; no clear D. The origin of this receptor is a woman aged 18-29 years with Graves disease. As DNA, the CDR3 is TGCGCCAGCAGCTTGGCCGTAGCCAAAAACATTCAGTACTTC. It is translated as CASSLAVAKNIQYF.